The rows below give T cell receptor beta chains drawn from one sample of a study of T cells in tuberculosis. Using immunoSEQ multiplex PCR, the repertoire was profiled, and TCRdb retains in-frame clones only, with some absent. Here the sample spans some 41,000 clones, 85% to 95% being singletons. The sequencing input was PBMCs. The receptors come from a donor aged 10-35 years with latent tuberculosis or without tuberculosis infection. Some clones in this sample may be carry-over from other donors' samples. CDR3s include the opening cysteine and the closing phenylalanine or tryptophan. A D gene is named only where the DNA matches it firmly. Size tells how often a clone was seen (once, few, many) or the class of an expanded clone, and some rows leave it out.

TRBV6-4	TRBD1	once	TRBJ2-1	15	CASSDWDRGYNEQFF	TGTGCCAGCAGTGACTGGGACAGGGGCTACAATGAGCAGTTCTTC
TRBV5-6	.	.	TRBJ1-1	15	CASSQGHSVNTEAFF	TGTGCCAGCAGCCAAGGACACAGCGTAAACACTGAAGCTTTCTTT
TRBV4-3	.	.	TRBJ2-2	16	CASSQDVRGNTGELFF	TGCGCCAGCAGCCAAGATGTGAGAGGGAACACCGGGGAGCTGTTTTTT
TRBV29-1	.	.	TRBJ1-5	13	CSVVEVVGQPQHF	TGCAGCGTTGTGGAGGTGGTAGGGCAGCCCCAGCATTTT
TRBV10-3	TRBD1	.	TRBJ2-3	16	CAIREGQGGNTDTQYF	TGTGCCATCAGGGAGGGACAGGGAGGAAATACAGATACGCAGTATTTT
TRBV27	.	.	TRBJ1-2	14	CASSLLGDSHGYTF	TGTGCCAGCAGTCTCCTCGGAGATTCTCATGGCTACACCTTC
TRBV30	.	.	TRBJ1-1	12	CAWSPLFFGAFF	TGTGCCTGGAGTCCCCTTTTTTTCGGAGCTTTCTTT
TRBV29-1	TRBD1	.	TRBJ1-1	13	CSVATGQVTEAFF	TGCAGCGTTGCGACAGGGCAGGTCACTGAAGCTTTCTTT
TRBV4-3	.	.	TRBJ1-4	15	CASSHGQTTNEKLFF	TGCGCCAGCAGCCACGGTCAAACAACTAATGAAAAACTGTTTTTT
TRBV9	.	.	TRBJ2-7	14	CASSVDGRAYEQYF	TGTGCCAGCAGCGTAGATGGCAGGGCCTACGAGCAGTACTTC
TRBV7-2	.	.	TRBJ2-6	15	CASSLDGPGANVLTF	TGTGCCAGCAGCCTCGATGGGCCTGGGGCCAACGTCCTGACTTTC
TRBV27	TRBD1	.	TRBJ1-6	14	CASSLSRGDSPLHF	TGTGCCAGCAGTTTAAGCAGGGGGGATTCACCCCTCCACTTT
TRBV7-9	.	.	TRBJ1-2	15	CASSLAHLGDYGYTF	TGTGCCAGCAGCTTAGCTCACTTGGGAGACTATGGCTACACCTTC
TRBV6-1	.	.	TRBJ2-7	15	CASARRAGYRYEQYF	TGTGCCAGCGCGAGGAGGGCCGGATACCGCTACGAGCAGTACTTC
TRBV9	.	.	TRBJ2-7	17	CASSVAWNRGGTTKQYF	TGTGCCAGCAGCGTAGCTTGGAATCGCGGAGGTACGACTAAGCAGTACTTC
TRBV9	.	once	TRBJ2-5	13	CASSVGQTETQYF	TGTGCCAGCAGCGTGGGGCAGACAGAGACCCAGTACTTC
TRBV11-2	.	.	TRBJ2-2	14	CASSSLAGMGELFF	TGTGCCAGCAGCTCCCTGGCGGGGATGGGGGAGCTGTTTTTT
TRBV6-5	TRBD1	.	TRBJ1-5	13	CASAWTGDQPQHF	TGTGCCAGCGCCTGGACAGGGGATCAGCCCCAGCATTTT
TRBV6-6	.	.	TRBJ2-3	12	CASWTSTDTQYF	TGTGCCAGCTGGACTAGCACAGATACGCAGTATTTT
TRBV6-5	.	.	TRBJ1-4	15	CASSYGQGPYEKLFF	TGTGCCAGCAGTTACGGGCAGGGCCCCTATGAAAAACTGTTTTTT
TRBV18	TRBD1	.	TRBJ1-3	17	CASSPSAIQGSGNTIYF	TGTGCCAGCTCACCAAGCGCGATACAGGGGTCTGGAAACACCATATATTTT
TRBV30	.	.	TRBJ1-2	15	CAFQKPGYANYGYTF	TGTGCCTTCCAAAAACCGGGATATGCTAACTATGGCTACACCTTC
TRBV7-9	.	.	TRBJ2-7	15	CASSPPMGFSDEQYF	TGTGCCAGCAGCCCCCCCATGGGTTTCAGCGACGAGCAGTACTTC